Presented here are 15 T cell receptor beta chains from one specimen sequenced in a study of OX40 agonist ivuxolimab in advanced cancers. Measured with immunoSEQ multiplex PCR; TCRdb has only the in-frame clones, and not every one. The sample lists around 48,000 clones, approximately 84% seen once, with 9.9% in the top ten. The source was CD4+ or CD8+ T cells sorted from blood, collected in a trial of the OX40 agonist ivuxolimab. All receptors come from an adult with an advanced solid tumor such as melanoma, head and neck, liver or kidney cancer.

V is TRBV9 and J is TRBJ2-5; perhaps TRBD2 as D (6 bases). This CDR3 has 15 residues. Germline assignment: CDR1 SGDLS and CDR2 YYNGEE. Trimming removed 1 base at V and 5 bases at J, with 15 bases between. The CDR3 loop is CASSVSPSVYETQYF. The DNA of the CDR3 is TGTGCCAGCAGCGTAAGTCCTAGCGTTTACGAGACCCAGTACTTC.

This rearrangement joins TRBV18 to TRBJ2-1, with 16 bases lining up with TRBD2. CDR3 length equals 17 residues. Germline V gene data show CDR1 as KGHSH and CDR2 as LQKENI. The ends lost 6 bases at V and 7 bases at J; junction bases unmatched: 9. The CDR3 sequence: CASSPGLAGGPGNEQFF. DNA for the CDR3: TGTGCCAGCTCTCCGGGACTAGCGGGAGGGCCGGGGAATGAGCAGTTCTTC.

The chain links TRBV5-1 to TRBJ2-3; tentative D call: TRBD2 (7 bases). Trimming stripped 0 bases from V and 3 bases from J, with 14 bases between. This CDR3 region has 16 residues. CDR1 is SGHRS, CDR2 YFSETQ, per germline. The CDR3 nucleotides read TGCGCCAGCAGCTTGGTGGGGGGGCCTAAAACAGATACGCAGTATTTT. Its protein product is CASSLVGGPKTDTQYF.

This clone was seen only a few times. The rearrangement joins TRBV14 to TRBJ2-1; D is uncertain. Trimming cost V 1 base and J 0 bases, with 10 bases left between them. Germline CDR1 is SGHDN and CDR2 is FVKESK. This CDR3 is 16 amino acids long. CDR3 loop: CASSQGLGLSYNEQFF. CDR3 bases: TGTGCCAGCAGCCAAGGGTTGGGCCTCTCCTACAATGAGCAGTTCTTC.

V gene TRBV11-2 combines with J gene TRBJ1-1; D ambiguous. The germline V gene encodes CDR1 SGHAT and CDR2 FQNNGV. The V end was cut by 2 bases, the J end by 4 bases, with 8 bases between. The CDR3 totals 13 residues. The chain's CDR3 is CASSLSHGTEAFF. CDR3 sequence (DNA): TGTGCCAGCAGCTTATCCCACGGCACTGAAGCTTTCTTT.

In its sample, this clone was seen once. This chain links TRBV28 with TRBJ1-1, with D possibly TRBD1 on 6 matching bases. This CDR3 region has 12 residues. The V end was cut by 6 bases, the J end by 10 bases, with 15 bases between. In germline, CDR1 is MDHEN, CDR2 SYDVKM. The CDR3 DNA sequence: TGTGCCAGCAGATCAACACAGGGTGCAGCTTTCTTT. Translated, it gives CASRSTQGAAFF.

This chain uses TRBV19 with TRBJ2-3; TRBD1 aligns across 8 bases. V gave up 10 bases and J gave up 1 base; unmatched junction bases: 4. This CDR3 has 13 amino acids. Germline V gene lookup returns CDR1 LNHDA and CDR2 SQIVND (reference sequence). The CDR3 nucleotides read TGTGCCACCGAGACAGGGGGCACAGATACGCAGTATTTT. Its translation: CATETGGTDTQYF.

The chain employs TRBV6-5 and TRBJ2-5, with D maybe TRBD2 (6 bases). CDR3 length equals 14 residues. Trimming removed 8 bases from V and 5 bases from J, with 18 bases in between. Germline CDR1 and CDR2: MNHEY and SVGAGI. This CDR3 is CASPNLTSAETQYF. The CDR3 region has the DNA TGTGCCAGCCCCAACCTGACTAGTGCCGAGACCCAGTACTTC.

V gene TRBV29-1 combines with J gene TRBJ1-2, with TRBD1 identical over 11 bases. Germline V CDR1 and CDR2: SQVTM, ANQGSEA. J lost 7 bases, V lost 6 bases, and 4 bases had no gene match. The CDR3 has 12 residues. CDR3 bases: TGCAGCGTCGGACAGGGGGCAGGTGGCTACACCTTC. Translating gives CSVGQGAGGYTF. The full variable domain, its missing parts supplied by reference TRBV29-1 and TRBJ1-2, is SAVISQKPSRDICQRGTSLTIQCQVDSQVTMMFWYRQQPGQSLTLIATANQGSEATYESGFVIDKFPISRPNLTFSTLTVSNMSPEDSSIYLCSVGQGAGGYTFGSGTRLTVV.

The chain recombines TRBV7-8 with TRBJ1-2; no clear D gene. The CDR3 has 14 residues. CDR1 is SGHVS, CDR2 FQNEAQ, per germline. Trimming shortened V by 0 bases and J by 3 bases, and 8 bases separated the two germline ends. CDR3 sequence (DNA): TGTGCCAGCAGCTTAGCCTCTCGGGACTATGGCTACACCTTC. Translation gives CASSLASRDYGYTF. Full variable domain (missing parts from reference TRBV7-8 and TRBJ1-2): GAGVSQSPRYKVAKRGQDVALRCDPISGHVSLFWYQQALGQGPEFLTYFQNEAQLDKSGLPSDRFFAERPEGSVSTLKIQRTQQEDSAVYLCASSLASRDYGYTFGSGTRLTVV.

This chain joins TRBV7-6 and TRBJ2-3; D call uncertain. The germline V and J ends were trimmed by 5 bases and 0 bases, with 15 bases remaining between them. CDR1 is SGHVS and CDR2 is FNYEAQ in the germline V gene. This CDR3 region has 16 residues. This CDR3 is CASSTVAGRSTDTQYF. The DNA of the CDR3 is TGTGCCAGCAGCACTGTGGCCGGACGGAGCACAGATACGCAGTATTTT.

The rearrangement uses TRBV28 and TRBJ2-3, with D uncertain. This CDR3 comprises 14 residues. V was cut by 4 bases and J by 6 bases, with 14 bases left in between. Germline values: CDR1 MDHEN, CDR2 SYDVKM. The CDR3 region has the DNA TGTGCCAGCAGTTCAGGACCTGGGCGGGATACGCAGTATTTT. It is translated as CASSSGPGRDTQYF.

This chain connects TRBV5-4 to TRBJ1-4; possible D gene TRBD1, 6 bases. Germline loops: CDR1 SGHNT, CDR2 YYREEE (reference sequence). The CDR3 extends over 18 amino acids. Trimming pared 3 bases from V and 7 bases from J, leaving 25 bases between. This CDR3 is CASSSPRGDKAFGEKLFF. The CDR3 nucleotides are TGTGCCAGCAGCTCACCCCGAGGGGACAAAGCGTTTGGTGAAAAACTGTTTTTT.

The chain couples TRBV7-9 to TRBJ2-7; D perhaps matches TRBD1 (5 bases). Trimming removed 5 bases at V and 5 bases at J, with 16 bases between. Germline V CDR1 and CDR2: SEHNR, FQNEAQ (reference sequence). This CDR3 comprises 14 residues. The CDR3 nucleotides are TGTGCCAGCAGCCCGACAGAGAGTCCTAACGAGCAGTACTTC. This sequence encodes CASSPTESPNEQYF.

The chain uses TRBV5-4 and TRBJ2-1; D may correspond to TRBD1 or TRBD2 (5 bases each). The germline V gene has CDR1 SGHNT and CDR2 YYREEE (reference sequence). V was shortened by 2 bases and J by 5 bases, with 14 bases between the two germline ends. There are 15 residues in the CDR3. CDR3 loop: CASSFRDRLNNEQFF. CDR3 in DNA: TGTGCCAGCAGCTTCCGGGACCGGCTTAACAATGAGCAGTTCTTC.